The present T cell receptor beta chain was sequenced within a study of blood T cell repertoires in COVID-19. Study overall: COVID-19 samples from acute and convalescent phases originated in the United States, Italy and Spain. Nucleic acid was either cDNA or gDNA, and it came from T cells, B-cell-depleted T cells, or PBMCs.

CDR1 MDHEN and CDR2 SYDVKM come from the germline V gene. The V end was cut by 6 bases, the J end by 4 bases, with 13 bases between. The CDR3 runs 14 residues. The authors' processing: Estimation of nucleated cell counts was performed using reference gene primer amplification. Assay: immunoSEQ multiplex PCR; the TCRdb copy retains only in-frame clones and omits some. The D gene and trimming were derived from the DNA, and the V and J assignments and clone size from that table. This sample has 65,000 to 80,000 clones, with over 80% found just once. The sequenced sample was peripheral blood. The chain combines TRBV28 with TRBJ1-3, with D possibly matching TRBD1 (5 bases). This clonotype was obtained from a man aged 45-60 years with active COVID-19. CDR3 sequence reads: CASSGGRGGNTIYF. In DNA form, the CDR3 reads TGTGCCAGCAGCGGGGGAAGAGGCGGAAACACCATATATTTT.